What follows are 24 T cell receptor beta chains derived from one specimen sequenced in a study of identifying expanded T cells in peripheral blood. The assay was immunoSEQ multiplex PCR, and TCRdb's table has in-frame clones only and misses some. The sample lists fewer than 85,000 clones, 84% occurring once. The source material was blood. These receptors originate from a person between 18 and 75 years old in good health.

The chain recombines TRBV4-2 with TRBJ2-7; 10 nucleotides match TRBD2. This CDR3 comprises 16 residues. Germline V gene data show CDR1 as LGHNA and CDR2 as YNFKEQ. V dropped 0 bases and J dropped 1; count of bases not matched to a gene: 3. This CDR3 reads CASSQDGLAESYEQYF. The CDR3 bases are TGTGCCAGCAGCCAAGACGGACTAGCGGAGTCCTACGAGCAGTACTTC.

This sequence joins TRBV7-2 and TRBJ1-2, with a weak D call TRBD1 (5 bases). V was clipped by 1 base and J by 5 bases, with 14 bases between them. The germline CDR1 and CDR2 sequences are SGHTA and FQGNSA. CDR3 size: 15 residues. Written as DNA, the CDR3 is TGTGCCAGCAGCTTAGGTCCAGGGCCGGATTATGGCTACACCTTC. This encodes CASSLGPGPDYGYTF. The full variable domain, completed using reference TRBV7-2 and TRBJ1-2, is GAGVSQSPSNKVTEKGKDVELRCDPISGHTALYWYRQSLGQGLEFLIYFQGNSAPDKSGLPSDRFSAERTGGSVSTLTIQRTQQEDSAVYLCASSLGPGPDYGYTFGSGTRLTVV.

This chain connects TRBV18 to TRBJ2-1, with no clear D. The CDR3 is 13 amino acids. Germline CDR1 KGHSH, CDR2 LQKENI. V was trimmed by 3 bases and J by 9 bases, leaving 12 bases between them. CDR3 loop: CASSPPGGPEQFF. Written as DNA, the CDR3 is TGTGCCAGCTCACCCCCCGGCGGCCCTGAGCAGTTCTTC. Looking up the rest from reference TRBV18 and TRBJ2-1 gives the full variable domain: NAGVMQNPRHLVRRRGQEARLRCSPMKGHSHVYWYRQLPEEGLKFMVYLQKENIIDESGMPKERFSAEFPKEGPSILRIQQVVRGDSAAYFCASSPPGGPEQFFGPGTRLTVL.

V gene TRBV7-9 combines with J gene TRBJ2-1; TRBD1 matches at 9 bases. The CDR3 runs 13 residues. Germline V gives CDR1 SEHNR, CDR2 FQNEAQ (reference sequence). V trimming: 9 bases; J trimming: 4 bases; junction bases outside the gene matches: 4. CDR3 DNA: TGTGCCAGTACAGGGGGCGCATACAATGAGCAGTTCTTC. Protein: CASTGGAYNEQFF.

V and J are TRBV19 and TRBJ1-3, with no clear D. V was cut by 1 base and J by 2 bases, with 9 bases left in between. CDR1 and CDR2 from the germline V gene are LNHDA and SQIVND (reference sequence). This CDR3 contains 15 residues. CDR3 sequence reads: CASSIGGDTGNTIYF. In DNA, the CDR3 is TGTGCCAGTAGTATAGGCGGGGATACTGGAAACACCATATATTTT.

Remarks on this clone: The germline gene is not matched at one end of the junction; a read error may be the cause. The rearrangement joins TRBV30 to TRBJ2-5; the D is unclear. CDR1 and CDR2 (germline): GTSNPN, SVGIG (reference sequence). CDR3 length: 13 amino acids. The chain's CDR3 is CAWRIDGGEAQYF. The CDR3 nucleotides are TGTGCCTGGAGGATCGACGGCGGAGAGGCCCAGTACTTC. Together with reference TRBV30 and TRBJ2-5, the CDR3 gives the full variable domain: SQTIHQWPATLVQPVGSPLSLECTVEGTSNPNLYWYRQAAGRGLQLLFYSVGIGQISSEVPQNLSASRPQDRQFILSSKKLLLSDSGFYLCAWRIDGGEAQYFGPGTRLLVL.

The chain couples TRBV2 to TRBJ2-5, with 10 bases identical to TRBD2. The length of the CDR3 is 15 residues. After removal of 2 bases from V and 4 bases from J, the junction contained 4 bases not matched to a gene. Per germline, CDR1 SNHLY and CDR2 FYNNEI. Here the CDR3 DNA reads TGTGCCAGCAGTGAAACTAGCGGGATACTAGAGACCCAGTACTTC. Translated, it gives CASSETSGILETQYF.

This chain joins TRBV28 and TRBJ2-5; the match to TRBD1 covers 7 bases. With V trimmed by 8 bases and J by 1 base, 10 bases remained unmatched. The CDR3 consists of 15 residues. The V gene's germline CDR1 is MDHEN and CDR2 SYDVKM. The CDR3 is CASFQAGGVQETQYF. The CDR3 nucleotides are TGTGCCAGCTTTCAAGCAGGGGGTGTCCAAGAGACCCAGTACTTC.

The V call is TRBV10-3, the J call TRBJ2-7; no clear D gene. The CDR3 consists of 14 residues. Trimming left V 3 bases short and J 0 bases short, with 9 bases between. CDR1 and CDR2 from the germline V gene are ENHRY and SYGVKD. CDR3 coding DNA: TGTGCCATCAGTGACCCGTTGAGCTCCTACGAGCAGTACTTC. It translates to CAISDPLSSYEQYF.

On this clone: This same CDR3 is encoded by further DNA sequences in the sample. The chain couples TRBV28 to TRBJ2-3; perhaps TRBD2 as D (6 bases). Germline CDR1 and CDR2: MDHEN and SYDVKM. CDR3 length: 13 residues. V dropped 2 bases and J dropped 3 bases, with 6 bases sitting between them. This CDR3 reads CASSLGGTDTQYF. CDR3 bases: TGTGCCAGCAGTTTAGGGGGGACAGATACGCAGTATTTT.

This sequence joins TRBV19 and TRBJ2-3; TRBD1 agrees at 10 bases. Trimming cost V 8 bases and J 2 bases; bases outside gene matches: 7. Germline CDR1 reads LNHDA; CDR2 reads SQIVND (reference sequence). CDR3 length: 15 residues. The CDR3 is CASSRTGGNTDTQYF. The CDR3 region has the DNA TGTGCCAGTTCCCGGACAGGGGGGAACACAGATACGCAGTATTTT.

The rearrangement links TRBV18 to TRBJ2-1, with D tentatively TRBD1 (5 bases). The CDR3 runs to 14 residues. The germline V gene encodes CDR1 KGHSH and CDR2 LQKENI. Trimming stripped 0 bases from V and 5 bases from J, with 8 bases between. In DNA form, the CDR3 reads TGTGCCAGCTCACCACCGGGCAGGGACAATGAGCAGTTCTTC. It yields the protein CASSPPGRDNEQFF.

The chain combines TRBV28 with TRBJ1-5, with D tentatively TRBD1 (6 bases). The V gene's germline CDR1 is MDHEN and CDR2 SYDVKM. V was clipped by 7 bases and J by 5 bases, with 15 bases between them. This CDR3 region has 14 residues. CDR3 in amino acids: CASTNTGFDQPQHF. CDR3 bases: TGTGCCAGCACTAATACAGGGTTCGATCAGCCCCAGCATTTT.

This chain's CDR3 is CASSNRGVGTEAFF. Written as DNA, the CDR3 is TGTGCCAGTAGTAACCGGGGCGTGGGGACTGAAGCTTTCTTT. The gene calls are TRBV19 and TRBJ1-1, with D maybe TRBD1 (5 bases). Germline values: CDR1 LNHDA, CDR2 SQIVND (reference sequence). This CDR3 has 14 residues. Trimming cost V 4 bases and J 5 bases, with 14 bases left between them. Filled out from reference TRBV19 and TRBJ1-1, the complete variable domain reads DGGITQSPKYLFRKEGQNVTLSCEQNLNHDAMYWYRQDPGQGLRLIYYSQIVNDFQKGDIAEGYSVSREKKESFPLTVTSAQKNPTAFYLCASSNRGVGTEAFFGQGTRLTVV.

The rearrangement joins TRBV7-9 to TRBJ2-7; 9 positions match TRBD1. Trimming removed 6 bases from V and 4 bases from J; junction bases left unmatched: 10. Germline assignment: CDR1 SEHNR and CDR2 FQNEAQ (reference sequence). This CDR3 contains 15 residues. The CDR3 loop is CASSYPGQGQYEQYF. The CDR3 DNA follows: TGTGCCAGCAGTTACCCGGGACAGGGACAATACGAGCAGTACTTC.

The rearrangement links TRBV15 to TRBJ2-7; the D gene is possibly TRBD1 (5 bases). The CDR3 sequence is 14 residues long. V dropped 1 base and J dropped 2 bases, with 9 bases sitting between them. CDR1 LNHNV and CDR2 YYDKDF come from the germline V gene (reference sequence). The CDR3 nucleotides read TGTGCCACCAGCAGAGCAAGGGGAACCTACGAGCAGTACTTC. Translated, it gives CATSRARGTYEQYF.

The chain recombines TRBV20-1 with TRBJ2-7, with 7 bases that match TRBD1. The germline CDR1 and CDR2 sequences are DFQATT and SNEGSKA (reference sequence). This CDR3 comprises 11 residues. J gave up 4 bases and V 6 bases, and 3 bases lay outside the gene matches. In nucleotides, the CDR3 is TGCAGTGCCACCAGGGGGTACGAGCAGTACTTC. It specifies CSATRGYEQYF.

V and J are TRBV19 and TRBJ1-5; 9 positions agree with TRBD1. V lost 0 bases and J lost 9; bases outside the gene matches: 9. Germline V lookup: CDR1 LNHDA, CDR2 SQIVND (reference sequence). This CDR3 comprises 16 residues. The CDR3 loop reads CASSIDGTGPSGPQHF. CDR3 nucleotides: TGTGCCAGTAGTATAGATGGGACAGGGCCCTCCGGGCCCCAGCATTTT.

The V and J genes are TRBV5-6 and TRBJ2-7; 11 positions match TRBD1. Germline V gives CDR1 SGHDT, CDR2 YYEEEE. The CDR3 runs 15 residues. Germline trimming cut 0 bases from V and 7 bases from J; bases unmatched to any gene: 6. CDR3 in DNA: TGTGCCAGCAGCTTGGGTGGACAGGGGGCGTGGGAGCAGTACTTC. It yields the protein CASSLGGQGAWEQYF.

CDR3 in amino acids: CASSNRQLPYEQYF. DNA of the CDR3: TGTGCCAGCAGCAATCGACAGCTGCCCTACGAGCAGTACTTC. The rearrangement joins TRBV5-6 to TRBJ2-7, with D possibly matching TRBD1 (5 bases). The CDR3 is made up of 14 amino acids. The germline V gene has CDR1 SGHDT and CDR2 YYEEEE. The V gene lost 4 bases and the J gene lost 2 bases, with 13 bases spanning the gap.

J is TRBJ1-1 and V is TRBV6-5, with D maybe TRBD1 (6 bases). The CDR3 contains 16 residues. Germline-derived CDR1 and CDR2 are MNHEY and SVGAGI. V was pared by 0 bases and J by 4 bases, with 15 bases between. The CDR3: CASSYSGARAGTEAFF. The DNA for the CDR3 is TGTGCCAGCAGTTACTCGGGGGCTAGGGCTGGCACTGAAGCTTTCTTT.

The rearrangement joins TRBV18 to TRBJ2-7; 14 bases line up with TRBD2. Germline V CDR1 and CDR2: KGHSH, LQKENI. V lost 5 bases to trimming and J lost 2 bases; unmatched junction nucleotides: 14. The CDR3 extends over 19 amino acids. The CDR3 region has the DNA TGTGCCAGCTCATCCGGACCGCTGGGACTAGCGGGGGCGACCTACGAGCAGTACTTC. It is translated as CASSSGPLGLAGATYEQYF.

CDR3 DNA sequence: TGTGCCAGCGCAACAGGGCCAGGCTCTCAGCAGCCCCAGCATTTT. Its translation is CASATGPGSQQPQHF. The chain joins TRBV7-2 to TRBJ1-5, with a tentative D call TRBD1 (6 bases). V was cut by 8 bases and J by 7 bases, with 21 bases left in between. This CDR3 has 15 residues. Germline V lookup: CDR1 SGHTA, CDR2 FQGNSA.

V gene TRBV27 combines with J gene TRBJ1-2, with TRBD1 identical over 8 bases. This CDR3 contains 15 residues. Trimming removed 4 bases from V and 4 bases from J; junction bases left unmatched: 8. The V gene's germline CDR1 is MNHEY and CDR2 SMNVEV (reference sequence). The CDR3 loop is CASSSGTGGFYGYTF. The CDR3 DNA follows: TGTGCCAGCAGTTCGGGGACAGGTGGCTTCTATGGCTACACCTTC.